This T cell receptor (beta chain) was identified in a study of cytomegalovirus exposure and HLA in healthy donors. PCR involved 60 Vbeta and 13 Jbeta primers. Repertoires were generated with immunoSEQ multiplex PCR, while TCRdb's copy carries only in-frame clones and drops some. This sample has 97,000 or so clones; about 81% occur once, and the top ten carry less than 1.5%. Germline V gene sequence: CDR1 SGHTA, CDR2 FQGNSA. V was pared by 5 bases and J by 8 bases, with 19 bases between. This CDR3 spans 16 amino acids. Though nominally healthy at sampling, donors likely had unrecorded immune exposures.

V gene TRBV7-2 combines with J gene TRBJ1-6; possible D gene TRBD1, 6 bases. The sequenced material came from PBMCs. The sequence was collected from a man aged 35 to 55 in good health and CMV-seronegative. This CDR3 reads CASSPRGYRVDSPLHF. In nucleotides, the CDR3 is TGTGCCAGCAGCCCTAGAGGATACAGGGTGGATTCACCCCTCCACTTT.